Following are 26 T cell receptor beta chains from one sample sequenced in a study of blood T cell repertoires in COVID-19 (dated by TCRdb to the early 2020s). The receptor library was made with the immunoSEQ multiplex PCR assay. TCRdb holds this immuneACCESS table with in-frame rearrangements only. Some clones are missing; in checked studies, unresolved V genes explain under half, and the rest has no known cause. This sample holds around 200,000 clones; under 85% were observed only once. Under 8.5% of the sample is held by the ten biggest clonotypes. The sequenced material came from peripheral blood. The receptors derive from a human donor in a cohort sampled during active COVID-19.

The gene calls are TRBV11-2 and TRBJ2-7; TRBD1 matches 9 bases. V gave up 5 bases and J gave up 5 bases; unmatched junction bases: 7. The CDR3 runs to 14 residues. Looked up from germline, CDR1 is SGHAT and CDR2 is FQNNGV. The CDR3: CASSEGQGGDEQYF. CDR3 in DNA: TGTGCCAGCAGCGAGGGACAGGGAGGGGACGAGCAGTACTTC.

DNA for the CDR3: TGTGCCATCAGTGAGGGGGGGGCTGGTAATTCACCCCTCCACTTT. Translating it yields CAISEGGAGNSPLHF. V and J are TRBV10-3 and TRBJ1-6; the D gene is possibly TRBD1 (6 bases). Germline V CDR1 and CDR2: ENHRY, SYGVKD. The CDR3 loop spans 15 amino acids. Trimming left V 2 bases short and J 6 bases short, with 11 bases between.

The J gene is TRBJ2-7, the V gene TRBV5-1; D uncertain. Trimming removed 4 bases at V and 0 bases at J, with 11 bases between. The length of the CDR3 is 14 residues. The germline V gene has CDR1 SGHRS and CDR2 YFSETQ. The CDR3 protein is CASSAVIGSYEQYF. As DNA, the CDR3 is TGCGCCAGCAGCGCGGTAATCGGCTCCTACGAGCAGTACTTC.

The rearrangement uses TRBV11-2 and TRBJ1-5; D is unclear. The V and J ends lost 2 bases and 4 bases respectively, with 12 bases between them. Germline V gene sequence: CDR1 SGHAT, CDR2 FQNNGV. The CDR3 has 15 amino acids. CDR3 nucleotides: TGTGCCAGCAGCTTAACCCCACGGGAAAATCAGCCCCAGCATTTT. Its protein is CASSLTPRENQPQHF.

V and J are TRBV11-2 and TRBJ1-1; possible D gene TRBD1, 5 bases. This CDR3 is 17 amino acids long. Germline-derived CDR1 and CDR2 are SGHAT and FQNNGV. V was clipped by 1 base and J by 6 bases, with 21 bases between them. This CDR3 reads CASSLAGRGPGGSEAFF. As DNA, the CDR3 is TGTGCCAGCAGCTTAGCTGGGCGGGGCCCCGGGGGGTCTGAAGCTTTCTTT. The variable domain in full, with the rest retrieved from reference TRBV11-2 and TRBJ1-1, is EAGVAQSPRYKIIEKRQSVAFWCNPISGHATLYWYQQILGQGPKLLIQFQNNGVVDDSQLPKDRFSAERLKGVDSTLKIQPAKLEDSAVYLCASSLAGRGPGGSEAFFGQGTRLTVV.

CDR3 protein: CASSLAPGRRSNTEAFF. CDR3 sequence (DNA): TGTGCCAGCAGCTTGGCCCCGGGGAGAAGATCGAACACTGAAGCTTTCTTT. J is TRBJ1-1 and V is TRBV5-5; D not resolved. This CDR3 region has 17 residues. Trimming took 0 bases from V and 1 from J, leaving 16 bases between them. Germline values: CDR1 SGHKS, CDR2 YYEKEE (reference sequence).

This clone appeared once. The rearrangement links TRBV19 to TRBJ1-4; tentative D call: TRBD1 (6 bases). Trimming removed 7 bases from V and 5 bases from J, with 17 bases in between. CDR3 length equals 15 residues. CDR1 is LNHDA and CDR2 is SQIVND in the germline V gene (reference sequence). CDR3 sequence reads: CASTSKGQGNEKLFF. CDR3 DNA sequence: TGTGCCAGTACTAGCAAGGGGCAGGGGAATGAAAAACTGTTTTTT.

The CDR3 sequence is CASSQDGGGEGSPLHF. The DNA of the CDR3 is TGTGCCAGCAGCCAAGACGGGGGAGGGGAAGGGTCACCCCTCCACTTT. The V and J genes are TRBV3-1 (or the pseudogene TRBV3-2) and TRBJ1-6; tentatively, D is TRBD1 (5 bases). V was cut by 0 bases and J by 10 bases, with 16 bases left in between. This CDR3 comprises 16 residues. Germline CDR1 is LGHDT and CDR2 is YNNKEL (reference sequence).

This clone has only a few counts. The V and J genes are TRBV7-9 and TRBJ1-2; perhaps TRBD1 as D (5 bases). Germline V lookup: CDR1 SEHNR, CDR2 FQNEAQ (reference sequence). This CDR3 is 13 amino acids long. Trimming left V 0 bases short and J 7 bases short, with 9 bases between. The CDR3 nucleotides are TGTGCCAGCAGCTTAGCTGGGGCCGGTGGCTACACCTTC. It translates to CASSLAGAGGYTF.

V and J are TRBV27 and TRBJ1-5, with D tentatively TRBD1 (6 bases). V was shortened by 5 bases and J by 7 bases, with 18 bases between the two germline ends. In germline, CDR1 is MNHEY, CDR2 SMNVEV (reference sequence). This CDR3 contains 15 residues. CDR3 coding DNA: TGTGCCAGCAGTCCCCACGGACAGCCAGTGCAGCCCCAGCATTTT. Its protein product is CASSPHGQPVQPQHF.

This sequence joins TRBV11-1 and TRBJ2-7, with unresolved D. The CDR3 totals 15 residues. Germline lookup yields CDR1 SGHAT and CDR2 FQDESV (reference sequence). V was cut by 2 bases and J by 1 base, with 12 bases left in between. The CDR3 spells CASSLQRVISYEQYF. CDR3 sequence (DNA): TGTGCCAGCAGCTTACAACGGGTGATATCCTACGAGCAGTACTTC. Full variable domain (rest looked up from reference TRBV11-1 and TRBJ2-7): EAEVAQSPRYKITEKSQAVAFWCDPISGHATLYWYRQILGQGPELLVQFQDESVVDDSQLPKDRFSAERLKGVDSTLKIQPAELGDSAMYLCASSLQRVISYEQYFGPGTRLTVT.

The rearrangement links TRBV18 to TRBJ1-4; D ambiguous. V was clipped by 2 bases and J by 2 bases, with 18 bases between them. Germline CDR1 KGHSH, CDR2 LQKENI. This CDR3 comprises 18 residues. CDR3 sequence reads: CASSPIAGSGSTNEKLFF. The CDR3, as DNA: TGTGCCAGCTCACCAATTGCAGGCTCTGGGTCTACTAATGAAAAACTGTTTTTT.

This CDR3 reads CASTPLRGWEQYF. CDR3 DNA: TGTGCCAGCACCCCGCTCCGGGGATGGGAGCAGTACTTC. This rearrangement joins TRBV7-9 to TRBJ2-7; TRBD2 is a possible D gene (5 bases). Germline V gene lookup returns CDR1 SEHNR and CDR2 FQNEAQ (reference sequence). Trimming stripped 7 bases from V and 7 bases from J, with 17 bases between. The CDR3 consists of 13 residues.

The chain joins TRBV6-2 or TRBV6-3 to TRBJ2-7; 7 bases are a match to TRBD2. The CDR3 consists of 16 residues. The germline V gene encodes CDR1 MNHEY and CDR2 SVGEGT. V lost 6 bases, J lost 3 bases, and 14 bases stayed unmatched. The CDR3 spells CASSTLGRGKLYEQYF. CDR3 sequence (DNA): TGTGCCAGCAGCACACTGGGGCGGGGGAAACTCTACGAGCAGTACTTC.

The chain uses TRBV5-5 and TRBJ1-2; 7 bases agree with TRBD1. This CDR3 is built from 13 residues. Germline lookup yields CDR1 SGHKS and CDR2 YYEKEE (reference sequence). The V segment lost 4 bases and the J segment 7 bases; nucleotides outside the gene matches: 7. In nucleotides, the CDR3 is TGTGCCAGCAGCCCCAGTCAGGGGGGTGGCTACACCTTC. Amino acid sequence: CASSPSQGGGYTF. Combining the CDR3 with reference TRBV5-5 and TRBJ1-2 gives the whole variable domain DAGVTQSPTHLIKTRGQQVTLRCSPISGHKSVSWYQQVLGQGPQFIFQYYEKEERGRGNFPDRFSARQFPNYSSELNVNALLLGDSALYLCASSPSQGGGYTFGSGTRLTVV.

This rearrangement joins TRBV7-6 to TRBJ2-7; TRBD2 is a possible D gene (7 bases). Germline CDR1 is SGHVS and CDR2 is FNYEAQ. V was shortened by 0 bases and J by 1 base, with 10 bases between the two germline ends. CDR3 length: 15 amino acids. The CDR3 reads CASSLAGGPSYEQYF. Written as DNA, the CDR3 is TGTGCCAGCAGCTTAGCCGGGGGGCCTTCCTACGAGCAGTACTTC.

V gene TRBV4-1 combines with J gene TRBJ2-3; 9 nucleotides line up with TRBD1. The trim removed 5 bases at V and 3 bases at J, leaving 6 bases unmatched. Germline assignment: CDR1 MGHRA and CDR2 YSYEKL. The CDR3 totals 15 residues. CDR3 protein: CASSGTGGNTDTQYF. Here the CDR3 DNA reads TGCGCCAGCAGCGGCACAGGGGGCAATACAGATACGCAGTATTTT.

The CDR3 DNA reads as TGTGCCACCAGCAGAGATCGGGGGACAGCTTTAATGAACACTGAAGCTTTCTTT. This gives the protein CATSRDRGTALMNTEAFF. This chain connects TRBV15 to TRBJ1-1, with 7 positions matching TRBD1. With 0 bases clipped from V and 0 bases from J, the junction kept 10 bases outside the gene matches. The germline V gene has CDR1 LNHNV and CDR2 YYDKDF (reference sequence). The CDR3 covers 18 residues.

The chain combines TRBV7-2 with TRBJ2-6, with no clear D. Deletions cut 1 base from V and 0 bases from J, with 4 bases between. CDR1 is SGHTA, CDR2 FQGNSA, per germline. This CDR3 has 15 residues. The CDR3 nucleotides read TGTGCCAGCAGCTTAGTTTACTCTGGGGCCAACGTCCTGACTTTC. Its translation: CASSLVYSGANVLTF.

The chain has TRBV29-1 and TRBJ2-7, with 8 bases identical to TRBD1. The CDR3 totals 13 residues. Germline V gene sequence: CDR1 SQVTM, CDR2 ANQGSEA. The V gene end was trimmed by 3 bases and the J gene end by 5 bases; junction bases not matched to a gene: 6. The CDR3 DNA is TGCAGCGTTGAGTGGACAGGGAGAAACGAGCAGTACTTC. It encodes CSVEWTGRNEQYF.

The chain uses TRBV11-2 and TRBJ2-7, with D perhaps matching TRBD1 (6 bases). The CDR3 is 16 amino acids. The V end lost 0 bases, the J end lost 1 base, and 13 bases lay between the germline ends. Germline values: CDR1 SGHAT, CDR2 FQNNGV. This CDR3 reads CASSLDTGYLSYEQYF. Here the CDR3 DNA reads TGTGCCAGCAGCTTAGATACAGGGTACCTGTCCTACGAGCAGTACTTC.

The V and J genes are TRBV18 and TRBJ1-1, with D maybe TRBD1 (6 bases). Trimming cost V 3 bases and J 4 bases, with 15 bases left between them. This CDR3 has 15 amino acids. CDR1 and CDR2 (germline): KGHSH, LQKENI. The CDR3 bases are TGTGCCAGCTCACCGGGGGGGGGCAGGGGCACTGAAGCTTTCTTT. Translation: CASSPGGGRGTEAFF.

J is TRBJ2-3 and V is TRBV27; D unresolved. V was pared by 3 bases and J by 0 bases, with 4 bases between. In germline, CDR1 is MNHEY, CDR2 SMNVEV (reference sequence). The CDR3 runs to 13 residues. CDR3 sequence (DNA): TGTGCCAGCAGTTTCCTTAGCACAGATACGCAGTATTTT. Its protein is CASSFLSTDTQYF.

The chain links TRBV6-6 to TRBJ1-1; unclear D gene. Germline CDR1 is MNHNY and CDR2 is SVGAGI (reference sequence). The CDR3 extends over 14 amino acids. Trimming stripped 1 base from V and 1 base from J, with 7 bases between. The CDR3 region has the DNA TGTGCCAGCAGTTACTGGACTACGAACACTGAAGCTTTCTTT. This sequence encodes CASSYWTTNTEAFF.

The V call is TRBV27, the J call TRBJ1-5; D perhaps matches TRBD1 (5 bases). The CDR3 length is 13 residues. Germline V CDR1 and CDR2: MNHEY, SMNVEV (reference sequence). V shed 5 bases and J shed 6 bases, with 11 bases lying between them. The CDR3 DNA follows: TGTGCCAGCAGTCTCAGGGTCTCTCAGCCCCAGCATTTT. Protein: CASSLRVSQPQHF.

V is TRBV9 and J is TRBJ2-3; D may be TRBD2 (5 bases). Germline V gives CDR1 SGDLS, CDR2 YYNGEE. This CDR3 is built from 17 residues. V dropped 3 bases and J dropped 2 bases, with 19 bases sitting between them. The CDR3 loop is CASSALPGGTNTDTQYF. The CDR3 DNA follows: TGTGCCAGCAGCGCCCTTCCCGGAGGCACCAACACAGATACGCAGTATTTT.